The 19 T cell receptor beta chains below were found in one sample sequenced in a study of cytomegalovirus exposure and HLA in healthy donors. The PCR contained 60 Vbeta and 13 Jbeta primers. Libraries were prepared by immunoSEQ multiplex PCR; TCRdb keeps only in-frame clonotypes and omits some of them. The profile shows 85,000 to 95,000 clones, under 80% of them singletons. Sequencing was performed on PBMCs. The receptors were gathered from a woman in her thirties in good health and CMV-seronegative.

The count of this clone is one. The chain carries TRBV19 and TRBJ2-1; 7 nucleotides match TRBD1. The CDR3 length is 14 residues. Germline V lookup: CDR1 LNHDA, CDR2 SQIVND (reference sequence). Trimming took 5 bases from V and 6 from J; bases not matched to a gene: 7. The CDR3 sequence: CASSYRGAPNEQFF. Written as DNA, the CDR3 is TGTGCCAGTAGTTACAGGGGTGCCCCCAATGAGCAGTTCTTC.

The chain combines TRBV27 with TRBJ2-7; 9 nucleotides match TRBD1. Germline V gives CDR1 MNHEY, CDR2 SMNVEV (reference sequence). This CDR3 spans 15 amino acids. J gave up 1 base and V 6 bases, and 7 bases lay outside the gene matches. The DNA for the CDR3 is TGTGCCAGCAGGAAGGAGACAGGGGGGTCCTACGAGCAGTACTTC. It is translated as CASRKETGGSYEQYF.

This clone was detected only a few times. The chain recombines TRBV11-2 with TRBJ2-2; TRBD2 agrees at 9 bases. J lost 7 bases, V lost 1 base, and 7 bases had no gene match. The germline V gene encodes CDR1 SGHAT and CDR2 FQNNGV. The CDR3 has 16 residues. Here the CDR3 reads CASSLAAGGRVGELFF. The CDR3 DNA reads TGTGCCAGCAGCTTAGCCGCGGGAGGGAGGGTCGGGGAGCTGTTTTTT. The entire variable domain, with the rest obtained from reference TRBV11-2 and TRBJ2-2, is as follows: EAGVAQSPRYKIIEKRQSVAFWCNPISGHATLYWYQQILGQGPKLLIQFQNNGVVDDSQLPKDRFSAERLKGVDSTLKIQPAKLEDSAVYLCASSLAAGGRVGELFFGEGSRLTVL.

This clone was observed a handful of times. The chain combines TRBV7-9 with TRBJ2-1, with 7 bases lining up with TRBD2. In germline, CDR1 is SEHNR, CDR2 FQNEAQ (reference sequence). The CDR3 extends over 16 amino acids. V was clipped by 2 bases and J by 7 bases; unmatched bases: 11. CDR3 in amino acids: CASSLHTGGRANEQFF. In DNA, the CDR3 is TGTGCCAGCAGCTTACATACTGGCGGGAGAGCGAATGAGCAGTTCTTC.

This clone was counted ten times or more. CDR3 protein: CASGGWSNEKLFF. Here the CDR3 DNA reads TGTGCCAGCGGGGGGTGGTCTAATGAAAAACTGTTTTTT. The chain uses TRBV7-9 and TRBJ1-4, with a weak D call TRBD1 (5 bases). Trimming removed 8 bases at V and 3 bases at J, with 10 bases between. CDR3 length: 13 residues. In germline, CDR1 is SEHNR, CDR2 FQNEAQ (reference sequence).

The table lists this clone with a count of one. The CDR3 bases are TGTGCCAGCAGCTTAGTTTCGGGGAACACTGAAGCTTTCTTT. It codes for CASSLVSGNTEAFF. The rearrangement links TRBV7-8 to TRBJ1-1; D is uncertain. Looked up from germline, CDR1 is SGHVS and CDR2 is FQNEAQ. Between the trimmed V and J ends, which lost 1 base and 1 base, there was a span of 7 bases. The CDR3 contains 14 residues.

The CDR3 spells CASMGEGIGTEAFF. In DNA, the CDR3 is TGTGCCAGCATGGGGGAGGGGATTGGGACTGAAGCTTTCTTT. The V and J genes are TRBV7-9 and TRBJ1-1; D might be TRBD1 (5 bases). This CDR3 is 14 amino acids long. Germline CDR1 and CDR2: SEHNR and FQNEAQ (reference sequence). Trimming stripped 7 bases from V and 5 bases from J, with 17 bases between. Full variable domain (missing parts from reference TRBV7-9 and TRBJ1-1): DTGVSQNPRHKITKRGQNVTFRCDPISEHNRLYWYRQTLGQGPEFLTYFQNEAQLEKSRLLSDRFSAERPKGSFSTLEIQRTEQGDSAMYLCASMGEGIGTEAFFGQGTRLTVV.

As for this clone: Relative to the germline gene, one junction end is altered; a read error may explain this. This sequence joins TRBV13 and TRBJ2-3; no clear D gene. The CDR3 is 17 residues long. Germline V gives CDR1 PRHDT, CDR2 FYEKMQ (reference sequence). The CDR3 DNA is TGTGTCAGCACAAACAAGCGCGAGACGCTATACACAGATACGCAGTATTTT. It yields the protein CVSTNKRETLYTDTQYF. The full variable domain, with the rest looked up from reference TRBV13 and TRBJ2-3, is AAGVIQSPRHLIKEKRETATLKCYPIPRHDTVYWYQQGPGQDPQFLISFYEKMQSDKGSIPDRFSAQQFSDYHSELNMSSLELGDSALYFCVSTNKRETLYTDTQYFGPGTRLTVL.

The sample holds one count of this clone. The genes are TRBV28 and TRBJ1-1; 9 nucleotides align to TRBD1. The CDR3 sequence is 14 residues long. Unmatched junction bases numbered 6, after V lost 6 bases and J lost 4 bases. Germline CDR1 is MDHEN and CDR2 is SYDVKM. CDR3 nucleotide sequence: TGTGCCAGCAGCCTTATGGACAGGGGCACTGAAGCTTTCTTT. As protein: CASSLMDRGTEAFF.

V usage is TRBV6-5 and J usage is TRBJ1-2; possible D gene TRBD1, 5 bases. V dropped 4 bases and J dropped 4 bases, with 16 bases sitting between them. The CDR3 length is 15 residues. The germline V gene has CDR1 MNHEY and CDR2 SVGAGI. The CDR3 coding sequence is TGTGCCAGCAGTTCCGAAACAGGAGCGCGCTATGGCTACACCTTC. Its translation is CASSSETGARYGYTF.

The chain combines TRBV28 with TRBJ2-2, with TRBD1 as a possible D gene (6 bases). Germline V CDR1 and CDR2: MDHEN, SYDVKM. The CDR3 consists of 14 residues. Trimming stripped 5 bases from V and 3 bases from J, with 10 bases between. This CDR3 reads CASSRGIYTGELFF. CDR3 DNA: TGTGCCAGCAGTAGGGGGATTTACACCGGGGAGCTGTTTTTT.

The V call is TRBV19, the J call TRBJ2-4; D gene unclear. Looked up from germline, CDR1 is LNHDA and CDR2 is SQIVND (reference sequence). V lost 3 bases and J 2 bases, leaving 11 bases between the germline ends. This CDR3 has 15 residues. CDR3: CASSMAVGSKNIQYF. CDR3 DNA sequence: TGTGCCAGTAGTATGGCGGTTGGGTCCAAAAACATTCAGTACTTC.

The chain combines TRBV18 with TRBJ1-3, with D perhaps TRBD1 (5 bases). There are 16 residues in the CDR3. The V gene's germline CDR1 is KGHSH and CDR2 LQKENI. V shed 2 bases and J shed 1 base, with 12 bases lying between them. CDR3 sequence reads: CASSPLQGLSGNTIYF. The DNA for the CDR3 is TGTGCCAGCTCACCATTGCAGGGACTATCTGGAAACACCATATATTTT.

The genes are TRBV5-6 and TRBJ2-5; 7 bases are shared with TRBD1. V dropped 4 bases and J dropped 0; count of bases not matched to a gene: 3. Germline CDR1 and CDR2: SGHDT and YYEEEE. This CDR3 is built from 14 residues. The CDR3 protein is CASSMDRYQETQYF. CDR3 sequence (DNA): TGTGCCAGCAGCATGGACAGGTACCAAGAGACCCAGTACTTC. The variable domain in full, completed from reference TRBV5-6 and TRBJ2-5, reads DAGVTQSPTHLIKTRGQQVTLRCSPKSGHDTVSWYQQALGQGPQFIFQYYEEEERQRGNFPDRFSGHQFPNYSSELNVNALLLGDSALYLCASSMDRYQETQYFGPGTRLLVL.

The V gene is TRBV5-8, the J gene TRBJ1-2, with D unclear. Germline lookup yields CDR1 SGHTS and CDR2 YDEGEE. The length of the CDR3 is 13 residues. The V gene lost 0 bases and the J gene lost 1 base, with 4 bases spanning the gap. CDR3 protein: CASSLGLNYGYTF. In DNA, the CDR3 is TGTGCCAGCAGCTTGGGGCTTAACTATGGCTACACCTTC.

The chain employs TRBV12-2 and TRBJ2-3; TRBD2 was called by the table and not checked on the DNA. TRBV12-2 is described as a pseudogene. This CDR3 is built from 14 residues. In DNA, the CDR3 is TGTGCAAGTCGCTTATATCCAGCGGGGGAGCTCGAGTATTTT. This gives the protein CASRLYPAGELEYF.

This chain links TRBV6-5 with TRBJ2-7, with TRBD2 matching over 7 bases. This CDR3 contains 15 residues. Looked up from germline, CDR1 is MNHEY and CDR2 is SVGAGI. V dropped 6 bases and J dropped 2; count of bases not matched to a gene: 10. Written as DNA, the CDR3 is TGTGCCAGCAGCCGCCCTGGCGGGGGTACCTACGAGCAGTACTTC. It encodes CASSRPGGGTYEQYF.

The chain combines TRBV5-4 with TRBJ1-2; D is perhaps TRBD1 (5 bases). Between the trimmed V and J ends, which lost 3 bases and 4 bases, there was a span of 13 bases. CDR3 size: 14 residues. Germline V gives CDR1 SGHNT, CDR2 YYREEE (reference sequence). This chain's CDR3 is CASSSALTGYGYTF. The CDR3 DNA sequence: TGTGCCAGCAGCTCTGCGCTAACAGGCTATGGCTACACCTTC.

The chain links TRBV10-3 to TRBJ2-2; TRBD2 agrees at 8 bases. The CDR3 length is 16 residues. The germline CDR1 and CDR2 sequences are ENHRY and SYGVKD. After removal of 4 bases from V and 1 base from J, the junction contained 5 bases not matched to a gene. The CDR3: CAISAGGGRNTGELFF. As DNA, the CDR3 is TGTGCCATCAGTGCTGGCGGGGGGCGGAACACCGGGGAGCTGTTTTTT.